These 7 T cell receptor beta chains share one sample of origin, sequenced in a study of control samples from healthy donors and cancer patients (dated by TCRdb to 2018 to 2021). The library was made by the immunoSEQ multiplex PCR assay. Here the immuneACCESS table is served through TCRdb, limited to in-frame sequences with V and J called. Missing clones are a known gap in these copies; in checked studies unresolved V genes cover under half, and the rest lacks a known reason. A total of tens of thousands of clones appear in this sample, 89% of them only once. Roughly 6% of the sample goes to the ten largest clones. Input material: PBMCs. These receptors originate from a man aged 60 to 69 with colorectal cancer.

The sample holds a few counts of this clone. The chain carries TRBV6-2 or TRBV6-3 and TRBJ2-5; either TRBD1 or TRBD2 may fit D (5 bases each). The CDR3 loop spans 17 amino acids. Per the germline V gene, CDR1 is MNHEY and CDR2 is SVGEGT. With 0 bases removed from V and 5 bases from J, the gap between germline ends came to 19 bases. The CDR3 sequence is CASSYSMGPNEGETQYF. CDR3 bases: TGTGCCAGCAGTTACTCGATGGGGCCCAACGAGGGTGAGACCCAGTACTTC.

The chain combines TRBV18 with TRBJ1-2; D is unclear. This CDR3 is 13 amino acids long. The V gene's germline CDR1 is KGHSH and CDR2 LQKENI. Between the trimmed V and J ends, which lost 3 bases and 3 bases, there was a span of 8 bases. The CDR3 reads CASSPETDYGYTF. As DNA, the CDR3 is TGTGCCAGCTCACCGGAGACCGACTATGGCTACACCTTC.

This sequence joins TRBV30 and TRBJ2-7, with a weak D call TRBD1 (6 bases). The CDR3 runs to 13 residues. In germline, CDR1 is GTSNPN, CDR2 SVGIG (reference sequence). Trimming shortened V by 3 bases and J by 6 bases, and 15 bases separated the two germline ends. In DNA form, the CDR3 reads TGTGCCTGGAGCCCGCGTGTAGGGGGCGAGCAGTACTTC. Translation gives CAWSPRVGGEQYF.

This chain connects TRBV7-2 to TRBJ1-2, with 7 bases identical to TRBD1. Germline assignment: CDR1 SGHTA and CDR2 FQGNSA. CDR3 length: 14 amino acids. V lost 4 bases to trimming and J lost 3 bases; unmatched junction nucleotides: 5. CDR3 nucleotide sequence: TGTGCCAGCAGCTCAACAGGGGTCTACTATGGCTACACCTTC. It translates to CASSSTGVYYGYTF.

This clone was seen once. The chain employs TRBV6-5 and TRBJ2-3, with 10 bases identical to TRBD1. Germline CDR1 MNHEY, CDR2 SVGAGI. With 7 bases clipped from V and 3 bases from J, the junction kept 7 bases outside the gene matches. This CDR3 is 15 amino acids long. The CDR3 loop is CASTPRDRGTDTQYF. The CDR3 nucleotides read TGTGCCAGCACCCCCCGGGACAGGGGTACAGATACGCAGTATTTT.

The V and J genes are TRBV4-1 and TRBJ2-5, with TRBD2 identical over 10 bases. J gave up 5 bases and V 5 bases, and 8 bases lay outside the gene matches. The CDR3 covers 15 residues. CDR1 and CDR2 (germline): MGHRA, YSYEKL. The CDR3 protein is CASSSQRGGLETQYF. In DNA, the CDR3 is TGCGCCAGCAGCTCACAGCGGGGGGGCCTTGAGACCCAGTACTTC.

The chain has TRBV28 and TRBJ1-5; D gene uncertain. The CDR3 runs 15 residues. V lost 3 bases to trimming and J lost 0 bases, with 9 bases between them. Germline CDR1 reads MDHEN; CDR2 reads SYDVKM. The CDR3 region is CASSLDFDSNQPQHF. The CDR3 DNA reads TGTGCCAGCAGTTTGGACTTCGATAGCAATCAGCCCCAGCATTTT.